These 16 T cell receptor beta chains were all obtained from the same sample, sequenced in a study of blood T cell repertoires in COVID-19. The assay was immunoSEQ multiplex PCR, and TCRdb's table has in-frame clones only and misses some. There are roughly 250,000 clones in the sample; about 86% occur only once, and just under 3% lies in the top ten. Sequenced: peripheral blood. The receptors stem from a woman aged 55-69 years with active or convalescent COVID-19.

The chain has TRBV7-6 and TRBJ2-3, with a possible D match to TRBD2 (7 bases). The CDR3 is made up of 17 amino acids. Trimming removed 3 bases at V and 4 bases at J, with 20 bases between. Germline V gene sequence: CDR1 SGHVS, CDR2 FNYEAQ. CDR3 sequence reads: CASSFPTGAGGADTQYF. CDR3 nucleotide sequence: TGTGCCAGCAGCTTCCCCACGGGGGCTGGGGGGGCAGATACGCAGTATTTT.

The CDR3 loop is CASSHDLRVGPNSPLHF. The CDR3 nucleotides are TGCGCCAGCAGCCATGACCTCCGCGTGGGCCCTAATTCACCCCTCCACTTT. J is TRBJ1-6 and V is TRBV4-1, with D hard to call. Germline V gene sequence: CDR1 MGHRA, CDR2 YSYEKL. This CDR3 is built from 17 residues. Trimming took 3 bases from V and 6 from J, leaving 18 bases between them.

J is TRBJ2-1 and V is TRBV7-9; maybe TRBD2 (6 bases). CDR1 and CDR2 from the germline V gene are SEHNR and FQNEAQ (reference sequence). The CDR3 contains 13 residues. Deletions cut 7 bases from V and 8 bases from J, with 15 bases between. CDR3 sequence reads: CASTTNTGDEQFF. Here the CDR3 DNA reads TGTGCCAGCACCACTAATACGGGGGATGAGCAGTTCTTC.

V is TRBV29-1 and J is TRBJ2-1; 9 bases map to TRBD2. There are 15 residues in the CDR3. CDR1 SQVTM and CDR2 ANQGSEA come from the germline V gene. The V and J ends lost 2 bases and 7 bases, in that order; junction bases with no gene match: 9. CDR3 sequence (DNA): TGCAGCGTTGAACGGTATCTTAGCGGGGGAAATGAGCAGTTCTTC. Protein product: CSVERYLSGGNEQFF.

The chain couples TRBV7-3 to TRBJ2-1, with D tentatively TRBD2 (5 bases). Trimming took 2 bases from V and 0 from J, leaving 23 bases between them. This CDR3 is built from 20 residues. Germline V gene sequence: CDR1 SGHTA, CDR2 FQGTGA. CDR3 protein: CASSLQAGPSSRGSYNEQFF. The CDR3 DNA follows: TGTGCCAGCAGCTTACAGGCAGGCCCCTCCTCCCGGGGCTCCTACAATGAGCAGTTCTTC. Drawing the rest from reference TRBV7-3 and TRBJ2-1, the complete variable domain is GAGVSQTPSNKVTEKGKYVELRCDPISGHTALYWYRQSLGQGPEFLIYFQGTGAADDSGLPNDRFFAVRPEGSVSTLKIQRTERGDSAVYLCASSLQAGPSSRGSYNEQFFGPGTRLTVL.

The rearrangement uses TRBV10-3 and TRBJ1-1, with D unresolved. Germline-derived CDR1 and CDR2 are ENHRY and SYGVKD. The CDR3 is 13 residues long. Trimming removed 0 bases at V and 4 bases at J, with 6 bases between. CDR3 sequence (DNA): TGTGCCATCAGTGAGTCAGGAGCCACTGAAGCTTTCTTT. This sequence encodes CAISESGATEAFF.

This chain connects TRBV6-4 to TRBJ1-1; D unclear. CDR1 MRHNA and CDR2 SNTAGT come from the germline V gene. V dropped 0 bases and J dropped 8 bases, with 10 bases sitting between them. The CDR3 loop spans 13 amino acids. The CDR3 protein is CASSDSWRIEAFF. In DNA, the CDR3 is TGTGCCAGCAGTGACTCCTGGCGGATCGAAGCTTTCTTT.

V gene TRBV18 combines with J gene TRBJ1-5; D is perhaps TRBD1 (5 bases). Between the trimmed V and J ends, which lost 4 bases and 4 bases, there was a span of 14 bases. The germline V gene has CDR1 KGHSH and CDR2 LQKENI. CDR3 length equals 15 residues. The CDR3 sequence: CASSLGRGGNQPQHF. DNA of the CDR3: TGTGCCAGCTCACTCGGTCGGGGGGGGAATCAGCCCCAGCATTTT. The whole variable domain, remainder taken from reference TRBV18 and TRBJ1-5, is NAGVMQNPRHLVRRRGQEARLRCSPMKGHSHVYWYRQLPEEGLKFMVYLQKENIIDESGMPKERFSAEFPKEGPSILRIQQVVRGDSAAYFCASSLGRGGNQPQHFGDGTRLSIL.

The CDR3 coding sequence is TGTGCCAGCAGCCCGCAGGGGAGCACAGATACGCAGTATTTT. Residues: CASSPQGSTDTQYF. The gene calls are TRBV7-9 and TRBJ2-3, with a weak D call TRBD1 (6 bases). The CDR3 has 14 residues. Germline CDR1 reads SEHNR; CDR2 reads FQNEAQ (reference sequence). Trimming took off 5 bases at V and 0 bases at J, with 9 bases between the two ends.

V is TRBV6-6 and J is TRBJ2-1; D is undetermined. The CDR3 covers 15 residues. The V end was cut by 6 bases, the J end by 7 bases, with 19 bases between. Germline V gives CDR1 MNHNY, CDR2 SVGAGI (reference sequence). The CDR3 is CASSRFGPQRNEQFF. As DNA, the CDR3 is TGTGCCAGCAGCCGATTTGGCCCTCAGAGGAATGAGCAGTTCTTC.

This chain uses TRBV6-5 with TRBJ2-1; 10 bases match TRBD2. J gave up 7 bases and V 10 bases, and 10 bases lay outside the gene matches. In germline, CDR1 is MNHEY, CDR2 SVGAGI. The CDR3 spans 14 residues. CDR3 sequence: CATVGASGRNEQFF. CDR3 nucleotide sequence: TGTGCCACCGTAGGGGCTAGCGGGAGAAATGAGCAGTTCTTC.

The chain recombines TRBV12-3 or TRBV12-4 with TRBJ1-2, with D hard to call. The CDR3 extends over 12 amino acids. V lost 5 bases, J lost 2 bases, and 6 bases lay in between. In DNA form, the CDR3 reads TGTGCCAGCAGTCTACAGAACTATGGCTACACCTTC. It codes for CASSLQNYGYTF.

The chain uses TRBV7-3 and TRBJ2-3; 13 bases fit TRBD2. Germline V gene data show CDR1 as SGHTA and CDR2 as FQGTGA. J was trimmed by 1 base and V by 4 bases; bases with no gene match: 2. The CDR3 is made up of 16 amino acids. CDR3 coding DNA: TGTGCCAGCAGCTCCGGACTAGCGGGGGGCACAGATACGCAGTATTTT. Amino acid sequence: CASSSGLAGGTDTQYF.

V is TRBV30 and J is TRBJ1-4, with 9 nucleotides matching TRBD1. With V trimmed by 0 bases and J by 5 bases, 4 bases remained unmatched. Germline CDR1 and CDR2: GTSNPN and SVGIG (reference sequence). This CDR3 comprises 15 residues. The CDR3 sequence: CAWSVRGQGNEKLFF. As DNA, the CDR3 is TGTGCCTGGAGTGTAAGAGGACAGGGGAATGAAAAACTGTTTTTT.

V usage is TRBV25-1 and J usage is TRBJ2-5, with 7 bases that match TRBD2. Per germline, CDR1 MGHDK and CDR2 SYGVNS. The CDR3 runs 13 residues. After removal of 5 bases from V and 14 bases from J, the junction contained 14 bases not matched to a gene. The DNA of the CDR3 is TGTGCCAGCAGTATAGCAAGCGGGGCACGACTTTACTTC. Translated: CASSIASGARLYF.

This sequence joins TRBV19 and TRBJ1-2; 8 bases align to TRBD1. Germline CDR1 and CDR2: LNHDA and SQIVND (reference sequence). Unmatched junction bases numbered 7, after V lost 3 bases and J lost 4 bases. The CDR3 spans 15 residues. CDR3 sequence: CASSITTGVAYGYTF. The DNA of the CDR3 is TGTGCCAGTAGTATTACGACAGGGGTCGCCTATGGCTACACCTTC.